These 26 T cell receptor beta chains originate from one sample sequenced in a study of blood T cells in healthy people across ages. Then a second PCR, running about 6 to 11 cycles, was carried out with a sample-barcoded 5' primer and a J-beta primer mix. TCRdb ran MiXCR on the 5' RACE reads and lists one entry per CDR3 protein. The profile shows just under 900,000 distinct CDR3 sequences, 25% to 30% of them singletons. Sample: blood. Receptors were obtained from an elderly woman in good health.

This clonotype was found many times. This chain links TRBV7-6 with TRBJ2-1, with 9 nucleotides matching TRBD2. The V gene end was trimmed by 1 base and the J gene end by 10 bases; junction bases not matched to a gene: 8. The germline gives CDR1 SGHVS, CDR2 FNYEAQ. CDR3 length: 15 residues. The CDR3 loop reads CASSLEQAGGREQFF. In DNA, the CDR3 is TGTGCCAGCAGCTTAGAGCAGGCGGGGGGGCGCGAGCAGTTCTTC.

This clonotype has a count of ten or more. The J gene is TRBJ1-2, the V gene TRBV27, with TRBD1 identical over 9 bases. CDR1 MNHEY and CDR2 SMNVEV come from the germline V gene (reference sequence). This CDR3 is built from 14 residues. J was trimmed by 3 bases and V by 5 bases; bases with no gene match: 4. This chain's CDR3 is CASSNRQGDYGYTF. CDR3 in DNA: TGTGCCAGCAGTAACCGACAGGGGGACTATGGCTACACCTTC.

This clonotype was picked up a small number of times. The rearrangement joins TRBV6-2 or TRBV6-3 to TRBJ2-7, with 9 bases that match TRBD1. The germline gives CDR1 MNHEY, CDR2 SVGEGT. The V and J ends lost 6 bases and 4 bases, in that order; junction bases with no gene match: 10. The CDR3 extends over 15 amino acids. The CDR3 loop reads CASRADRGAGYEQYF. The DNA for the CDR3 is TGTGCCAGCAGAGCCGACAGGGGGGCCGGATACGAGCAGTACTTC.

As for this clonotype: A read error may account for a junction end that differs from germline. The V gene is TRBV12-3 or TRBV12-4, the J gene TRBJ2-3, with TRBD2 identical over 10 bases. CDR3 length: 15 amino acids. This chain's CDR3 is CASSKASGGTDTQYF. The CDR3 region has the DNA TGTGCCAGCAGTAAGGCTAGCGGGGGCACAGATACGCAATATTTT.

This clonotype was seen more than once but under ten times. This chain uses TRBV28 with TRBJ2-7, with 7 nucleotides matching TRBD2. Germline-derived CDR1 and CDR2 are MDHEN and SYDVKM. CDR3 size: 16 residues. V shed 2 bases and J 2 bases; nucleotides not matched to a gene: 9. In DNA, the CDR3 is TGTGCCAGCAGTTTAATGACTAGCAGCGGCACCTACGAGCAGTACTTC. It is translated as CASSLMTSSGTYEQYF.

Turning to this clonotype: It may be a read error: a sequence one base away is much more abundant. The chain joins TRBV5-4 to TRBJ1-2; 8 bases agree with TRBD1. The germline V gene has CDR1 SGHNT and CDR2 YYREEE (reference sequence). The CDR3 length is 13 residues. The CDR3 loop reads CANSYTGGNGYTF. The CDR3 DNA reads as TGTGCCAACAGCTACACAGGGGGGAATGGCTACACCTTC. Full variable domain (rest looked up from reference TRBV5-4 and TRBJ1-2): ETGVTQSPTHLIKTRGQQVTLRCSSQSGHNTVSWYQQALGQGPQFIFQYYREEENGRGNFPPRFSGLQFPNYSSELNVNALELDDSALYLCANSYTGGNGYTFGSGTRLTVV.

CDR3 protein: CASSPGGGRQETQYF. CDR3 coding DNA: TGTGCCAGCAGCCCCGGAGGGGGGAGGCAAGAGACCCAGTACTTC. The chain uses TRBV7-2 and TRBJ2-5; D is tentatively TRBD1 or TRBD2 (6 bases each). Germline assignment: CDR1 SGHTA and CDR2 FQGNSA. Trimming shortened V by 5 bases and J by 2 bases, and 15 bases separated the two germline ends. The CDR3 covers 15 residues.

This clonotype was recorded at least ten times. The chain recombines TRBV6-2 or TRBV6-3 with TRBJ2-5, with a possible D match to TRBD1 (5 bases). Germline values: CDR1 MNHEY, CDR2 SVGEGT. The V and J ends lost 0 bases and 2 bases respectively, with 7 bases between them. This CDR3 region has 14 residues. CDR3 DNA: TGTGCCAGCAGTTACTCGACAGCTCAAGAGACCCAGTACTTC. Protein sequence: CASSYSTAQETQYF.

This sequence joins TRBV7-2 and TRBJ2-3; TRBD2 matches at 7 bases. The CDR3 is 16 amino acids. J gave up 7 bases and V 4 bases, and 14 bases lay outside the gene matches. Germline loops: CDR1 SGHTA, CDR2 FQGNSA. The CDR3 DNA follows: TGTGCCAGCAGCTCATACCCTGCTAGCGGCGCCCATACGCAGTATTTT. Amino acid sequence: CASSSYPASGAHTQYF.

The V call is TRBV2, the J call TRBJ1-2, with D uncertain. Looked up from germline, CDR1 is SNHLY and CDR2 is FYNNEI. V was trimmed by 4 bases and J by 4 bases, leaving 10 bases between them. This CDR3 spans 13 amino acids. CDR3 nucleotide sequence: TGTGCCAGCAGTGTGGAAGGCCGCTATGGCTACACCTTC. Translation: CASSVEGRYGYTF.

On this clonotype: A much more abundant neighbour one base away suggests this may be a read error. This CDR3 reads CASSLQGAAKNIQYF. DNA for the CDR3: TGTGCCAGCAGCTTACAGGGGGCAGCCAAAAACATTCAGTACTTC. V gene TRBV11-2 combines with J gene TRBJ2-4; 8 bases agree with TRBD1. V lost 2 bases to trimming and J lost 0 bases; unmatched junction nucleotides: 0. Germline CDR1 is SGHAT and CDR2 is FQNNGV. The CDR3 is 15 amino acids.

This clonotype was seen many times. The V gene is TRBV9, the J gene TRBJ2-1; D is possibly TRBD1 (6 bases). Trimming took off 0 bases at V and 9 bases at J, with 16 bases between the two ends. The CDR3 has 15 residues. Germline V gives CDR1 SGDLS, CDR2 YYNGEE. CDR3 coding DNA: TGTGCCAGCAGCGTAGGTGGGGGCGGGTCCGCTGAGCAGTTCTTC. Translated, it gives CASSVGGGGSAEQFF.

This clonotype has a handful of counts. The genes are TRBV2 and TRBJ2-5, with D perhaps matching TRBD1 (6 bases). The end of the DNA fits TRBJ2-7 better, so the J call may be wrong. The germline CDR1 and CDR2 sequences are SNHLY and FYNNEI. This CDR3 has 13 amino acids. The CDR3 DNA is TGTGCCAGCACTTCGTCAGGGGAGTACGAGCAGTACTTC. It codes for CASTSSGEYEQYF.

Many counts were recorded for this clonotype. The J gene is TRBJ1-2, the V gene TRBV7-2; 7 nucleotides line up with TRBD1. The junction had 11 bases not matched to a gene; V was cut back by 5 bases and J by 5 bases. CDR3 size: 15 residues. The germline V gene encodes CDR1 SGHTA and CDR2 FQGNSA. In DNA, the CDR3 is TGTGCCAGCAGCAGGCCGGACCAGGGGGAATATGGCTACACCTTC. Protein sequence: CASSRPDQGEYGYTF.

There are many counts of this clonotype. V is TRBV7-2 and J is TRBJ2-3, with D hard to call. The V gene lost 5 bases and the J gene lost 10 bases, with 13 bases spanning the gap. The CDR3 is 12 amino acids. Germline V lookup: CDR1 SGHTA, CDR2 FQGNSA. CDR3 nucleotide sequence: TGTGCCAGCAGCCCCGGTCTTAGTCCGCAGTATTTT. Its protein is CASSPGLSPQYF.

This clonotype was seen many times. The chain combines TRBV15 with TRBJ2-5; 9 nucleotides line up with TRBD1. Germline V CDR1 and CDR2: LNHNV, YYDKDF (reference sequence). V was pared by 1 base and J by 8 bases, with 5 bases of the junction left unmatched. CDR3 length equals 14 residues. The CDR3 protein is CATSRALTGGTQYF. The CDR3 region has the DNA TGTGCCACCAGCAGAGCCTTGACAGGGGGAACCCAGTACTTC.

This clonotype showed up just a few times. It may be a read error: a sequence one base away is much more abundant. CDR3 bases: TGCAGGGCTGGACAGGGACCCTATGGCTACACCTTC. Protein: CRAGQGPYGYTF. The V call is TRBV20-1, the J call TRBJ1-2, with TRBD1 matching 8 bases. CDR3 size: 12 residues. In germline, CDR1 is DFQATT, CDR2 SNEGSKA (reference sequence).

The chain carries TRBV4-2 and TRBJ2-4; TRBD1 aligns across 7 bases. Trimming at V came to 4 bases and at J to 7 bases, leaving 7 bases not matched to a gene. Germline V CDR1 and CDR2: LGHNA, YNFKEQ. The CDR3 is made up of 14 amino acids. The CDR3 sequence is CASSLTGQLNIQYF. In DNA form, the CDR3 reads TGTGCCAGCAGCCTAACGGGACAGCTTAACATTCAGTACTTC.

In its sample, this clonotype was seen many times. The gene calls are TRBV29-1 and TRBJ2-3; 7 nucleotides line up with TRBD1. The germline V gene has CDR1 SQVTM and CDR2 ANQGSEA. The J segment lost 6 bases and the V segment lost 1 base, leaving 10 bases of the junction unmatched. CDR3 length: 15 residues. In DNA form, the CDR3 reads TGCAGCGTTGAAGGCGGCAGGGGGTATTTGGATACGCAGTATTTT. This codes for CSVEGGRGYLDTQYF.

This clonotype was seen many times. This chain uses TRBV14 with TRBJ2-1; 11 bases are shared with TRBD2. V was clipped by 5 bases and J by 10 bases; unmatched bases: 10. The CDR3 covers 15 residues. CDR1 and CDR2 (germline): SGHDN, FVKESK. CDR3 region: CASSKPGLAVVEQFF. The CDR3 nucleotides are TGTGCCAGCAGCAAACCGGGACTAGCGGTAGTAGAGCAGTTCTTC. Combining the CDR3 with reference TRBV14 and TRBJ2-1 gives the whole variable domain EAGVTQFPSHSVIEKGQTVTLRCDPISGHDNLYWYRRVMGKEIKFLLHFVKESKQDESGMPNNRFLAERTGGTYSTLKVQPAELEDSGVYFCASSKPGLAVVEQFFGPGTRLTVL.

This chain uses TRBV9 with TRBJ2-3, with 13 bases lining up with TRBD2. CDR1 and CDR2 (germline): SGDLS, YYNGEE. This CDR3 has 15 amino acids. V dropped 6 bases and J dropped 6; count of bases not matched to a gene: 7. CDR3 amino acids: CASNLLAGGPDTQYF. For the CDR3, the DNA is TGTGCCAGCAACCTACTAGCGGGGGGGCCGGATACGCAGTATTTT.

This clonotype was picked up many times. The chain is built from TRBV7-6 and TRBJ2-3; D remains ambiguous. CDR1 SGHVS and CDR2 FNYEAQ come from the germline V gene. The length of the CDR3 is 12 residues. Trimming took 4 bases from V and 5 from J, leaving 7 bases between them. The CDR3 DNA reads TGTGCCAGCAGCTCCTGGAGAGATACGCAGTATTTT. Amino acids: CASSSWRDTQYF.

The chain couples TRBV5-1 to TRBJ1-2, with D unresolved. Between the trimmed V and J ends, which lost 0 bases and 1 base, there was a span of 7 bases. The CDR3 has 14 residues. Germline CDR1 is SGHRS and CDR2 is YFSETQ. CDR3 nucleotides: TGCGCCAGCAGCTTGGCAGGCTTTAACTATGGCTACACCTTC. As protein: CASSLAGFNYGYTF.

This clonotype showed up many times. The genes are TRBV28 and TRBJ2-1, with D possibly matching TRBD2 (7 bases). V was cut by 6 bases and J by 2 bases, with 14 bases left in between. Germline loops: CDR1 MDHEN, CDR2 SYDVKM. The CDR3 runs 15 residues. CDR3 loop: CASSLGGHTYNEQFF. Written as DNA, the CDR3 is TGTGCCAGCAGCCTGGGGGGGCACACCTACAATGAGCAGTTCTTC.

This chain joins TRBV29-1 and TRBJ2-5; possible D gene TRBD1, 5 bases. The J call is doubtful: the DNA matches TRBJ2-7 better. The germline V gene encodes CDR1 SQVTM and CDR2 ANQGSEA. The CDR3 spans 11 residues. DNA of the CDR3: TGCAGCGCCATGTCCCAGGGCGAGCAGTACTTC. Translating gives CSAMSQGEQYF.

This clonotype occurred many times. The V call is TRBV20-1, the J call TRBJ2-5; possible D gene TRBD2, 6 bases. Germline loops: CDR1 DFQATT, CDR2 SNEGSKA (reference sequence). The germline V and J ends were trimmed by 6 bases and 0 bases, with 11 bases remaining between them. The CDR3 totals 13 residues. The DNA for the CDR3 is TGCAGTGCGCCGGGGAGGAACCAAGAGACCCAGTACTTC. The encoded protein is CSAPGRNQETQYF.